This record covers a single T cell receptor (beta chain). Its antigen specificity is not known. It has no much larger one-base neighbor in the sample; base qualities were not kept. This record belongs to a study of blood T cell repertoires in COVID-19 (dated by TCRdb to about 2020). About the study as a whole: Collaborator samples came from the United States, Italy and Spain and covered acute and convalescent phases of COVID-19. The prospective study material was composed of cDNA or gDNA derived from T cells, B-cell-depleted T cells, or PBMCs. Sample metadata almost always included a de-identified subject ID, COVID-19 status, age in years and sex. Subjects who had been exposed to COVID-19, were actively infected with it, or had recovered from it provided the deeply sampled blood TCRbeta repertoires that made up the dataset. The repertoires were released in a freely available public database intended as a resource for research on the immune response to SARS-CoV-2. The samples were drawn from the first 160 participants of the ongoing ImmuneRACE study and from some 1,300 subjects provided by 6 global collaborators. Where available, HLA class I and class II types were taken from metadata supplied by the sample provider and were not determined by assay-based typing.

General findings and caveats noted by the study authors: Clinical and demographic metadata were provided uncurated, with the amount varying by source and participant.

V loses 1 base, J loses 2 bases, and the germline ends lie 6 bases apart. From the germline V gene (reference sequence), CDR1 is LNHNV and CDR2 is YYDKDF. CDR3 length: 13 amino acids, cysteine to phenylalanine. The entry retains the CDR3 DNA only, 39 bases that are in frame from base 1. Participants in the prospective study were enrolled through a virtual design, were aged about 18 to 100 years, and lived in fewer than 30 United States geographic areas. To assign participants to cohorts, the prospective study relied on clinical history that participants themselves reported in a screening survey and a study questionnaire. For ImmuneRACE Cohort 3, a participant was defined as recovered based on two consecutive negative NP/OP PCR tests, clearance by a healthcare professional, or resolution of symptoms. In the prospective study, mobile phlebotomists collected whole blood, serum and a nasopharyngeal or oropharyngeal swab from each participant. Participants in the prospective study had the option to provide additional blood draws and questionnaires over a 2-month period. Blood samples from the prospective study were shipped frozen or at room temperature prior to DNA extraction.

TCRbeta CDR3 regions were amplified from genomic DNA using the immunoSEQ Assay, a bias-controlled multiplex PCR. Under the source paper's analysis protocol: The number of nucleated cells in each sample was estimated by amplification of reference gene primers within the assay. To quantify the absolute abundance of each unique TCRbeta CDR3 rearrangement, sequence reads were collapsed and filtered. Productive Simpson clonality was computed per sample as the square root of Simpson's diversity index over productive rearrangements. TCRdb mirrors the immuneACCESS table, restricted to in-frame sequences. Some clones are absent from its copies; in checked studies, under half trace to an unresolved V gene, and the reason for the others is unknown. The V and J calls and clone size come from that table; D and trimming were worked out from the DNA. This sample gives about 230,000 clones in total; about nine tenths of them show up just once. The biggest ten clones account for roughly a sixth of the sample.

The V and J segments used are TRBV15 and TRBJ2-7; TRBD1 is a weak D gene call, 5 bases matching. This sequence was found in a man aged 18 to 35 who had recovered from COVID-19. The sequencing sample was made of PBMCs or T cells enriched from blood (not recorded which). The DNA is TGTGCCACCAGCAGAGGACAGACCTACGAGCAGTACTTC. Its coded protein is CATSRGQTYEQYF. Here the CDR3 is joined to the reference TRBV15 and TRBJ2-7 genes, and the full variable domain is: DAMVIQNPRYQVTQFGKPVTLSCSQTLNHNVMYWYQQKSSQAPKLLFHYYDKDFNNEADTPDNFQSRRPNTSFCFLDIRSPGLGDTAMYLCATSRGQTYEQYFGPGTRLTVT.